Each of the 5 T cell receptor beta chains below was sequenced from the same sample in a study of T cells in Graves' hyperthyroidism and ophthalmopathy. The investigators amplified TCR beta CDR3 regions from RNA transcripts. The primer set for the first-round RT-PCR of the TCR CDR3 was HTBI. MiXCR, run by TCRdb on the multiplex PCR reads, gives a single entry per CDR3 protein. The sample yields 400,000 to 550,000 distinct CDR3 sequences, approximately 15% seen once. Material for sequencing was blood. The receptors were sampled from a young woman with Graves' hyperthyroidism.

The sample holds many counts of this clonotype. The chain carries TRBV12-3 or TRBV12-4 and TRBJ1-1; no clear D. The CDR3 consists of 16 residues. With 5 bases removed from V and 0 bases from J, the gap between germline ends came to 16 bases. For the CDR3, the DNA is TGTGCCAGCAGTCCCTCCCTGGGAAAGCTGAACACTGAAGCTTTCTTT. It translates to CASSPSLGKLNTEAFF.

V is TRBV18 and J is TRBJ1-3; D is undetermined. CDR1 is KGHSH, CDR2 LQKENI, per germline. The CDR3 totals 15 residues. The germline V and J ends were trimmed by 3 bases and 3 bases, with 12 bases remaining between them. In DNA, the CDR3 is TGTGCCAGCTCACCGTCATTCCCTGGTGGAAACACCATATATTTT. This gives the protein CASSPSFPGGNTIYF.

There are a few counts of this clonotype. The gene calls are TRBV9 and TRBJ2-1; 7 bases are shared with TRBD2. CDR3 length: 15 residues. Trimming removed 2 bases from V and 7 bases from J; junction bases left unmatched: 9. Germline V gene data show CDR1 as SGDLS and CDR2 as YYNGEE. The CDR3 spells CASSVTGGSINEQFF. DNA for the CDR3: TGTGCCAGCAGCGTCACTGGCGGGAGTATTAATGAGCAGTTCTTC.

This clonotype came up many times. This chain joins TRBV12-3 or TRBV12-4 and TRBJ2-1, with TRBD2 matching over 8 bases. There are 13 residues in the CDR3. The V segment lost 3 bases and the J segment 9 bases; nucleotides outside the gene matches: 4. The CDR3 DNA follows: TGTGCCAGCAGTTTCAGCGGGAGACCTGAGCAGTTCTTC. Its translation is CASSFSGRPEQFF.

The J gene is TRBJ2-1, the V gene TRBV27, with TRBD2 matching 9 bases. Germline CDR1 reads MNHEY; CDR2 reads SMNVEV (reference sequence). The CDR3 length is 17 residues. V gave up 0 bases and J gave up 7 bases; unmatched junction bases: 10. CDR3 in amino acids: CASSLSAGGPVSNEQFF. The CDR3 coding sequence is TGTGCCAGCAGTTTATCGGCGGGAGGGCCGGTATCGAATGAGCAGTTCTTC.